This T cell receptor beta chain was profiled in a study of control samples from healthy donors and cancer patients (dated by TCRdb to between 2020 and 2021). The method behind the library was the immunoSEQ multiplex PCR assay. The table comes from immuneACCESS by way of TCRdb, which keeps in-frame sequences with V and J called. Part of the clones is missing from these tables; in studies checked, under half for an unresolved V gene and the rest for unknown reasons. The sample has over 200,000 clones on record, around 80% of them singletons. Clones ranked in the top ten supply less than 15% of the sample. V lost 5 bases and J lost 1 base; the stretch between them is 12 bases long. The cysteine opens and the phenylalanine closes a CDR3 of 15 amino acids. The entry retains the CDR3 DNA only, 45 bases that are in frame from base 1. The germline V gene sets CDR1 to SGHAT and CDR2 to FQNNGV. Remarks on this clone: Its antigen is not yet known. Base qualities are not at hand, and no much larger clone is one base apart.

This TCR derives from a woman aged 55-70 years with lung cancer. Sequenced sample: PBMCs. The V gene is TRBV11-2 and the J gene is TRBJ1-3; TRBD1 could be the D gene, as 6 bases match. The sequenced DNA: TGTGCCAGCAGCCTCCAGGGGCAATCTGGAAACACCATATATTTT. Its coded protein is CASSLQGQSGNTIYF.